The entry that follows covers one T cell receptor (beta chain) sequence. Its cognate antigen is unknown. The data derive from a study of shared clonotypes between healthy human individuals. Study-level background: Researchers assigned three CD4 naive, three CD4 memory, two CD8 naive and one CD8 memory plate to each donor. Study observations and caveats: Blood was the only sampled material, and tissue repertoires likely differ.

In germline, CDR1 is SGHRS, CDR2 YFSETQ. This CDR3 contains 16 residues. V lost 1 base and J lost 0; bases outside the gene matches: 5. Selected positively for CCR7 and CD45RO-negative, naive CD8 cells excluded terminally differentiated effector memory CD45RA+ cells. Original methodology: From ImmunoSEQ came sequences covering only the junction and carrying no quality scores, so filtering differed. Measured with immunoSEQ multiplex PCR; TCRdb has only the in-frame clones, and not every one. That table is the source of V, J and clone size, and D and trimming were worked out from the DNA. The sample includes about 800,000 clones, roughly 96% of them seen just once.

The material sequenced was naive CD8+ T cells sorted from blood. This chain joins TRBV5-1 and TRBJ1-1, with 8 bases fitting TRBD1. The sequence was collected from a young man in good health. CDR3 amino acids: CASSLTGQALNTEAFF. In nucleotides, the CDR3 is TGCGCCAGCAGCTTGACGGGACAGGCCTTGAACACTGAAGCTTTCTTT. The full variable domain, in which reference TRBV5-1 and TRBJ1-1 provide the parts outside the CDR3, is KAGVTQTPRYLIKTRGQQVTLSCSPISGHRSVSWYQQTPGQGLQFLFEYFSETQRNKGNFPGRFSGRQFSNSRSEMNVSTLELGDSALYLCASSLTGQALNTEAFFGQGTRLTVV.